Sequencing of this T cell receptor (beta chain) was carried out in a study of PD-L1 blockade in urothelial cancer. Study at large: Previous chemotherapy exposure amounted to 0 to 3 regimens for patients. Blood underwent analysis 3 weeks (second dose) and 6 weeks after treatment began. Median T cell yield from blood was roughly 140,000.

TCRdb keeps only in-frame clones here, not all; method: immunoSEQ multiplex PCR. There are tens of thousands of clones in the sample; roughly nine tenths occur only once, and approximately 4.5% lies in the top ten. This clone appeared a single time. Documented time point: pretreatment peripheral blood. Locally advanced or metastatic urothelial carcinoma was present in patients. This CDR3 is 15 amino acids long. The junction had 7 bases not matched to a gene; V was cut back by 1 base and J by 6 bases. Germline CDR1 and CDR2: SGHRS and YFSETQ. The starting material was PBMCs, obtained around atezolizumab (anti-PD-L1) treatment. The clonotype comes from a man in his 70s with urothelial cancer. This rearrangement joins TRBV5-1 to TRBJ2-1; 7 nucleotides line up with TRBD1. The CDR3 protein is CASSLTQTGVNEQFF. Here the CDR3 DNA reads TGCGCCAGCAGCTTGACTCAAACAGGGGTCAATGAGCAGTTCTTC.